This TCR beta chain was sequenced during a study of T-cell reconstitution after alpha-beta-depleted transplantation in children. The study, taken as a whole, reports: Surviving recipient T cells and thymic progenitors produced the high day-60 TCRbeta diversity seen in some patients. One year after transplant, T-cell counts and diversity came mostly from newly produced T cells. Expanded clones from the graft, numbering several hundred, reportedly supplied alpha-beta T cells about two months after transplant.

Molecular barcoding with unique molecular identifiers was used for the TCRbeta library. TCRdb independently ran MiXCR on the PCR reads; one entry per CDR3 protein. The sample shows 250,000 to 300,000 distinct CDR3 sequences, over 7% of them seen only once. About this clonotype itself: Its antigen is unidentified.

Germline V gene sequence: CDR1 KGHSH, CDR2 LQKENI. Trimming removed 5 bases from V and 7 bases from J, with 15 bases in between. This CDR3 is built from 14 residues. This TCR was sampled from a female patient aged 2-9 years who had a stem cell transplant for Fanconi anemia, so the T cells may come from the graft donor. This chain connects TRBV18 to TRBJ1-5; the D gene is possibly TRBD1 (5 bases). The material was peripheral blood, obtained 360 days after TCRalphabeta/CD19-depleted stem cell transplant. The CDR3 here is CASSMGVLSQPQHF. The DNA for the CDR3 is TGTGCCAGCTCAATGGGGGTTCTGAGCCAGCCCCAGCATTTT.